The 21 T cell receptor beta chains given below trace back to one sample, sequenced in a study of cytomegalovirus exposure and HLA in healthy donors. The PCR used 60 Vbeta and 13 Jbeta primers. Sequencing was performed with immunoSEQ multiplex PCR; in TCRdb, only in-frame clones are kept and a portion is missing. The sample data list 90,000 to 120,000 clones. Input material: PBMCs. The receptors come from a man aged 45 to 65 in good health and CMV-seronegative.

CDR3 bases: TGTGCCAGCAGTGAACCAATTGGGGCAGTTGACTATGGCTACACCTTC. This gives the protein CASSEPIGAVDYGYTF. The V call is TRBV6-1, the J call TRBJ1-2; weak D call: TRBD1 (5 bases). There are 16 residues in the CDR3. CDR1 and CDR2 (germline): MNHNS, SASEGT. The V end lost 2 bases, the J end lost 3 bases, and 16 bases lay between the germline ends.

This chain joins TRBV7-9 and TRBJ1-2; D possibly corresponds to TRBD1 (5 bases). V was trimmed by 5 bases and J by 3 bases, leaving 19 bases between them. The CDR3 totals 16 residues. CDR1 and CDR2 (germline): SEHNR, FQNEAQ (reference sequence). This CDR3 reads CASSAAGGWGDYGYTF. CDR3 bases: TGTGCCAGCAGCGCAGCCGGAGGGTGGGGGGACTATGGCTACACCTTC.

Note on this clone: The sample has other DNA sequences that encode this CDR3 too. V usage is TRBV7-6 and J usage is TRBJ2-2; D is possibly TRBD1 (6 bases). The V end was cut by 1 base, the J end by 1 base, with 7 bases between. Germline V CDR1 and CDR2: SGHVS, FNYEAQ. This CDR3 has 15 amino acids. The CDR3 bases are TGTGCCAGCAGCTTAGTAGGGGGGAACACCGGGGAGCTGTTTTTT. Translated: CASSLVGGNTGELFF.

The chain recombines TRBV5-4 with TRBJ2-2; 11 positions agree with TRBD2. Germline V gives CDR1 SGHNT, CDR2 YYREEE (reference sequence). Trimming at V came to 4 bases and at J to 6 bases, leaving 14 bases not matched to a gene. This CDR3 spans 18 amino acids. As DNA, the CDR3 is TGTGCCAGCAGCAGTAAAACGGGACTAGCGGACGGCGCCGGGGAGCTGTTTTTT. Amino acids: CASSSKTGLADGAGELFF.

The rearrangement joins TRBV4-3 to TRBJ2-1, with TRBD1 matching over 11 bases. The CDR3 runs 14 residues. Germline assignment: CDR1 LGHNA and CDR2 YSLEER. The V segment lost 3 bases and the J segment 9 bases; nucleotides outside the gene matches: 4. The CDR3 DNA reads as TGCGCCAGCAGCCAGGGGACAGGGGGAGGTGAGCAGTTCTTC. It is translated as CASSQGTGGGEQFF.

The chain joins TRBV19 to TRBJ2-5, with D possibly matching TRBD1 (6 bases). The CDR3 spans 14 residues. Trimming stripped 8 bases from V and 1 base from J, with 14 bases between. CDR1 and CDR2 from the germline V gene are LNHDA and SQIVND (reference sequence). The CDR3 region is CASSLGHFQETQYF. In DNA, the CDR3 is TGTGCCAGTTCCCTGGGACACTTCCAAGAGACCCAGTACTTC.

The rearrangement uses TRBV5-1 and TRBJ2-7, with no clear D. The CDR3 has 14 residues. Per germline, CDR1 SGHRS and CDR2 YFSETQ. The ends were cut back, 0 bases at V and 0 bases at J, with 7 bases in the middle. CDR3 residues: CASSLGRSSYEQYF. The CDR3 nucleotides are TGCGCCAGCAGCTTGGGTCGGAGCTCCTACGAGCAGTACTTC.

The rearrangement joins TRBV2 to TRBJ1-5; 8 bases fit TRBD1. This CDR3 has 17 residues. V shed 4 bases and J 0 bases; nucleotides not matched to a gene: 8. CDR1 and CDR2 (germline): SNHLY, FYNNEI. The CDR3 DNA follows: TGTGCCAGCAGTGGCACAGGGGGAAAGGTTAGCAATCAGCCCCAGCATTTT. Its protein is CASSGTGGKVSNQPQHF.

J is TRBJ2-4 and V is TRBV11-3; D unresolved. The length of the CDR3 is 16 residues. The V gene's germline CDR1 is SGHNT and CDR2 YENEEA. V lost 1 base and J 5 bases, leaving 15 bases between the germline ends. This chain's CDR3 is CASSLVVLPPENIQYF. The CDR3 coding sequence is TGTGCCAGCAGCTTAGTAGTGTTACCGCCCGAAAACATTCAGTACTTC.

The chain employs TRBV27 and TRBJ1-1; D not certain. CDR3 length: 19 residues. The V gene's germline CDR1 is MNHEY and CDR2 SMNVEV (reference sequence). V lost 2 bases to trimming and J lost 0 bases, with 22 bases between them. The CDR3 DNA sequence: TGTGCCAGCAGTTTAACCACGATGTGGCGGTCAAGATTGAACACTGAAGCTTTCTTT. As protein: CASSLTTMWRSRLNTEAFF.

The V and J genes are TRBV5-1 and TRBJ2-5; TRBD2 matches 16 bases. The CDR3 contains 15 residues. V dropped 7 bases and J dropped 5; count of bases not matched to a gene: 5. Germline CDR1 and CDR2: SGHRS and YFSETQ. The CDR3 here is CASGPGLAGGETQYF. The CDR3 nucleotides read TGCGCCAGCGGCCCGGGACTAGCGGGAGGGGAGACCCAGTACTTC.

The gene calls are TRBV19 and TRBJ1-6; 9 bases match TRBD1. The germline gives CDR1 LNHDA, CDR2 SQIVND (reference sequence). The CDR3 covers 17 residues. V was clipped by 10 bases and J by 1 base; unmatched bases: 11. CDR3 DNA: TGTGCCACCCGGGACAGGGCCCGAGGATCCTATAATTCACCCCTCCACTTT. It yields the protein CATRDRARGSYNSPLHF.

The rearrangement uses TRBV7-9 and TRBJ2-2; no definite D call. The CDR3 is made up of 13 amino acids. V was shortened by 0 bases and J by 4 bases, with 3 bases between the two germline ends. The V gene's germline CDR1 is SEHNR and CDR2 FQNEAQ (reference sequence). The CDR3 region has the DNA TGTGCCAGCAGCTTAGCGGCCACCGGGGAGCTGTTTTTT. Protein: CASSLAATGELFF.

The rearrangement joins TRBV27 to TRBJ2-3; TRBD2 aligns across 10 bases. CDR3 length equals 15 residues. Trimming removed 6 bases from V and 3 bases from J; junction bases left unmatched: 6. The germline gives CDR1 MNHEY, CDR2 SMNVEV (reference sequence). In DNA form, the CDR3 reads TGTGCCAGCAGGGGAGCGGGAGGGTGGACAGATACGCAGTATTTT. Its protein is CASRGAGGWTDTQYF.

Here the CDR3 reads CASSHPGSTNEKLFF. DNA of the CDR3: TGCGCCAGCAGCCACCCCGGGAGCACTAATGAAAAACTGTTTTTT. The chain couples TRBV4-3 to TRBJ1-4; D remains ambiguous. The V gene lost 3 bases and the J gene lost 2 bases, with 10 bases spanning the gap. CDR3 length: 15 amino acids. Germline V gene lookup returns CDR1 LGHNA and CDR2 YSLEER.

This rearrangement joins TRBV5-1 to TRBJ2-1; 15 bases agree with TRBD2. This CDR3 comprises 15 residues. From germline, CDR1 is SGHRS and CDR2 YFSETQ. J gave up 12 bases and V 4 bases, and 8 bases lay outside the gene matches. Written as DNA, the CDR3 is TGCGCCAGCAGCCGGGGACTAGCGGGAGGCGGGGTGCAGTTCTTC. Translated: CASSRGLAGGGVQFF.

The V gene is TRBV19, the J gene TRBJ2-7; 11 bases fit TRBD2. Germline CDR1 LNHDA, CDR2 SQIVND (reference sequence). The CDR3 sequence is 18 residues long. V trimming: 3 bases; J trimming: 4 bases; junction bases outside the gene matches: 14. CDR3 amino acids: CASSIYLAGGFMWYEQYF. In nucleotides, the CDR3 is TGTGCCAGTAGTATTTATTTAGCGGGAGGGTTTATGTGGTACGAGCAGTACTTC.

This chain joins TRBV27 and TRBJ2-7, with a weak D call TRBD2 (5 bases). Germline CDR1 reads MNHEY; CDR2 reads SMNVEV (reference sequence). This CDR3 comprises 13 residues. The V end was cut by 4 bases, the J end by 3 bases, with 10 bases between. The CDR3 loop is CASSSDAGYEQYF. The CDR3 DNA is TGTGCCAGCAGTTCTGACGCGGGCTACGAGCAGTACTTC.

The genes are TRBV6-5 and TRBJ2-7; the match to TRBD1 covers 9 bases. The length of the CDR3 is 14 residues. Germline V gene sequence: CDR1 MNHEY, CDR2 SVGAGI. With 4 bases clipped from V and 3 bases from J, the junction kept 4 bases outside the gene matches. CDR3 sequence reads: CASSLGTGYYEQYF. The CDR3 DNA is TGTGCCAGCAGTTTAGGGACAGGGTACTACGAGCAGTACTTC.

The V gene is TRBV5-4, the J gene TRBJ2-1; 9 bases fit TRBD1. The germline V gene encodes CDR1 SGHNT and CDR2 YYREEE (reference sequence). With V trimmed by 0 bases and J by 5 bases, 3 bases remained unmatched. The CDR3 length is 15 residues. In DNA form, the CDR3 reads TGTGCCAGCAGCTTGGAGGACAGGGGCCACAATGAGCAGTTCTTC. It is translated as CASSLEDRGHNEQFF.

The chain joins TRBV14 to TRBJ2-1; 10 bases map to TRBD2. The V segment lost 4 bases and the J segment 5 bases; nucleotides outside the gene matches: 5. The CDR3 length is 15 residues. Germline CDR1 and CDR2: SGHDN and FVKESK. CDR3 in DNA: TGTGCCAGCAGCCTTGGGACTAGCGTAGACAATGAGCAGTTCTTC. It encodes CASSLGTSVDNEQFF.